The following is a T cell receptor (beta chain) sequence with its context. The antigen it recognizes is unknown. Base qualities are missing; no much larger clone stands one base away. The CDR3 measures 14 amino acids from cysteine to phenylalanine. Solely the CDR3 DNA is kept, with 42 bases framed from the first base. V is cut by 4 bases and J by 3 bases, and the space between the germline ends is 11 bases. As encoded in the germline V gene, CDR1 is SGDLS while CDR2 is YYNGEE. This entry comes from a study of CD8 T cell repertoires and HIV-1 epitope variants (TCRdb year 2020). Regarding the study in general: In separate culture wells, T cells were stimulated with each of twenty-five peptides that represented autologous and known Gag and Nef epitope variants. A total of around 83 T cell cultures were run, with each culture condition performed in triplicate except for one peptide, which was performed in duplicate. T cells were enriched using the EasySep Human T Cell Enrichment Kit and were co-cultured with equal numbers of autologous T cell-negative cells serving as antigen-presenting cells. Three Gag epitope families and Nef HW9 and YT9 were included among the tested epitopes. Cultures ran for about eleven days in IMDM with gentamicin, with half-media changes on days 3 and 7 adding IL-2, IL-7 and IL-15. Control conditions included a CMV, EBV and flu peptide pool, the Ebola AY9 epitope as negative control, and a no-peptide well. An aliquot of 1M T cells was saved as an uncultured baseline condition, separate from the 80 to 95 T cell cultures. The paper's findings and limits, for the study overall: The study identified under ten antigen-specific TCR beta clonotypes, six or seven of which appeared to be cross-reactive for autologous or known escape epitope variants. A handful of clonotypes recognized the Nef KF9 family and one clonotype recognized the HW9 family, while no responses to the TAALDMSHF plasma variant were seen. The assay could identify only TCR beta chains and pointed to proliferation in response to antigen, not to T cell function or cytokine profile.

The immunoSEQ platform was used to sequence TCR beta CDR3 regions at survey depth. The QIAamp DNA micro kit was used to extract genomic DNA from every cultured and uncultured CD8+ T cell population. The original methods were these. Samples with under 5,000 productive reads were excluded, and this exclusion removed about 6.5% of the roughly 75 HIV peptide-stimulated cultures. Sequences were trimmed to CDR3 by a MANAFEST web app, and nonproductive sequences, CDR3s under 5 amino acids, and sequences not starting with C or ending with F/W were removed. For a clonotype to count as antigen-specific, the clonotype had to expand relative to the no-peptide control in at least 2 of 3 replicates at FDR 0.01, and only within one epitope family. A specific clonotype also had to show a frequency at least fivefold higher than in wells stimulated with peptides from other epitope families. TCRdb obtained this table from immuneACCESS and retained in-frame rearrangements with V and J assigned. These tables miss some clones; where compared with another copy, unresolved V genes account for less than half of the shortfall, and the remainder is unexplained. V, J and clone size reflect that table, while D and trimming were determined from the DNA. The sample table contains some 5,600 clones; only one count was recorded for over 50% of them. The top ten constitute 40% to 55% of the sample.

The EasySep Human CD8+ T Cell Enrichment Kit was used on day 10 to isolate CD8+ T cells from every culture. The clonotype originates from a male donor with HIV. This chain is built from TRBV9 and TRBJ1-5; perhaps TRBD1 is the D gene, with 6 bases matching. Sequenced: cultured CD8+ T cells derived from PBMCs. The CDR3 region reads CASSPWDNNQPQHF. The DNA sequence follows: TGTGCCAGCAGCCCCTGGGACAACAATCAGCCCCAGCATTTT.